Following are 25 T cell receptor beta chains from one sample sequenced in a study of blood T cell repertoires in COVID-19 (dated by TCRdb to 2018 to 2021). The library was prepared using the immunoSEQ multiplex PCR assay. Not all clones reach the TCRdb copy of this immuneACCESS table, which keeps in-frame sequences only. Checked studies attribute under half of the gap to unresolved V genes and leave the rest unexplained. This sample is represented by 280,000 or so clones; 85% of them were singletons. Of the sample, approximately 12% falls within the top ten clones. What was sequenced was peripheral blood. The receptors were gathered from a human donor in a cohort sampled during active COVID-19.

This clone was observed a handful of times. The V and J genes are TRBV29-1 and TRBJ1-3, with D possibly being TRBD1 (6 bases). From germline, CDR1 is SQVTM and CDR2 ANQGSEA. Trimming took 7 bases from V and 0 from J, leaving 16 bases between them. This CDR3 region has 15 residues. The CDR3 coding sequence is TGCAGCGCAGAGGGACATTCGAGCTCTGGAAACACCATATATTTT. It encodes CSAEGHSSSGNTIYF. The full variable domain, in which reference TRBV29-1 and TRBJ1-3 provide the parts outside the CDR3, is SAVISQKPSRDICQRGTSLTIQCQVDSQVTMMFWYRQQPGQSLTLIATANQGSEATYESGFVIDKFPISRPNLTFSTLTVSNMSPEDSSIYLCSAEGHSSSGNTIYFGEGSWLTVV.

The chain couples TRBV12-3 or TRBV12-4 to TRBJ1-2; TRBD1 aligns across 7 bases. CDR3 length equals 13 residues. J gave up 4 bases and V 5 bases, and 4 bases lay outside the gene matches. The CDR3 protein is CASSTGEGYGYTF. The CDR3 coding sequence is TGTGCCAGCAGTACAGGGGAAGGCTATGGCTACACCTTC.

The CDR3 region has the DNA TGTGCCAGCATCAGGGACAGAGGATCCAATCAGCCCCAGCATTTT. Protein product: CASIRDRGSNQPQHF. This chain links TRBV6-5 with TRBJ1-5; 7 bases match TRBD1. Germline V CDR1 and CDR2: MNHEY, SVGAGI. The CDR3 is 15 residues long. The V segment lost 7 bases and the J segment 3 bases; nucleotides outside the gene matches: 9.

This chain connects TRBV19 to TRBJ1-6; 7 nucleotides align to TRBD1. J was trimmed by 6 bases and V by 10 bases; bases with no gene match: 9. Looked up from germline, CDR1 is LNHDA and CDR2 is SQIVND (reference sequence). The CDR3 has 14 amino acids. The CDR3 sequence is CATKTTGTNSPLHF. In DNA, the CDR3 is TGTGCCACTAAGACGACAGGGACTAATTCACCCCTCCACTTT.

The V gene is TRBV27, the J gene TRBJ2-3, with 9 bases that match TRBD2. Trimming took 2 bases from V and 10 from J; bases not matched to a gene: 10. CDR3 length: 15 residues. CDR1 is MNHEY and CDR2 is SMNVEV in the germline V gene (reference sequence). DNA for the CDR3: TGTGCCAGCAGTTTAGCGGGAGGGCCGTGGGGGGCGCAGTATTTT. It codes for CASSLAGGPWGAQYF.

The V gene is TRBV18, the J gene TRBJ2-2, with 12 bases identical to TRBD2. V lost 2 bases to trimming and J lost 6 bases; unmatched junction nucleotides: 10. The CDR3 extends over 18 amino acids. Germline CDR1 reads KGHSH; CDR2 reads LQKENI. The CDR3 nucleotides read TGTGCCAGCTCACCAGGACTAGCGGGACCTCTTTTGGCCGGGGAGCTGTTTTTT. Encoded protein: CASSPGLAGPLLAGELFF.

CDR3 residues: CASSARLADEQYF. CDR3 coding DNA: TGTGCCAGCAGCGCCCGGCTAGCGGACGAGCAGTACTTC. The chain is built from TRBV7-9 and TRBJ2-7; 7 bases are shared with TRBD2. Trimming removed 5 bases from V and 5 bases from J; junction bases left unmatched: 6. Germline V gene data show CDR1 as SEHNR and CDR2 as FQNEAQ (reference sequence). The CDR3 runs to 13 residues.

The chain combines TRBV19 with TRBJ1-4; D is undetermined. Germline V gene sequence: CDR1 LNHDA, CDR2 SQIVND (reference sequence). The CDR3 loop spans 13 amino acids. Trimming shortened V by 8 bases and J by 11 bases, and 18 bases separated the two germline ends. CDR3 DNA sequence: TGTGCCAGTTCACAGAAAACCATTATGAAACTGTTTTTT. Protein sequence: CASSQKTIMKLFF.

This clone was seen just once. V gene TRBV10-3 combines with J gene TRBJ2-3; no definite D call. CDR3 size: 14 residues. V gave up 2 bases and J gave up 5 bases, with 11 bases separating them. CDR1 and CDR2 (germline): ENHRY, SYGVKD. CDR3 DNA sequence: TGTGCCATCAGTGAGGGTGGTTGGAGAGATACGCAGTATTTT. This gives the protein CAISEGGWRDTQYF.

The chain links TRBV18 to TRBJ2-3; 7 nucleotides agree with TRBD1. Germline V gene data show CDR1 as KGHSH and CDR2 as LQKENI. The CDR3 extends over 16 amino acids. V lost 3 bases to trimming and J lost 4 bases; unmatched junction nucleotides: 10. The CDR3 sequence: CASSPRQGKASDTQYF. The CDR3 DNA reads as TGTGCCAGCTCACCCCGACAGGGTAAGGCCTCAGATACGCAGTATTTT.

The chain carries TRBV29-1 and TRBJ1-1; the D gene is possibly TRBD1 (6 bases). CDR3 length equals 13 residues. Trimming pared 2 bases from V and 5 bases from J, leaving 12 bases between. Germline V lookup: CDR1 SQVTM, CDR2 ANQGSEA. The CDR3 is CSVESDRKTEAFF. For the CDR3, the DNA is TGCAGCGTTGAATCCGACAGGAAAACTGAAGCTTTCTTT.

The chain links TRBV4-1 to TRBJ2-1; tentative D call: TRBD2 (5 bases). The CDR3 length is 14 residues. The germline gives CDR1 MGHRA, CDR2 YSYEKL. V shed 0 bases and J shed 6 bases, with 9 bases lying between them. CDR3 residues: CASSQDPAANEQFF. CDR3 nucleotide sequence: TGCGCCAGCAGCCAAGATCCAGCGGCCAATGAGCAGTTCTTC.

V usage is TRBV6-5 and J usage is TRBJ1-1; D ambiguous. The V and J ends lost 7 bases and 0 bases respectively, with 12 bases between them. The CDR3 is 14 amino acids. Per the germline V gene, CDR1 is MNHEY and CDR2 is SVGAGI. The CDR3 sequence is CASKYAGMNTEAFF. Written as DNA, the CDR3 is TGTGCCAGCAAGTACGCCGGGATGAACACTGAAGCTTTCTTT.

This chain links TRBV12-3 or TRBV12-4 with TRBJ1-2; D call uncertain. Trimming stripped 5 bases from V and 4 bases from J, with 11 bases between. This CDR3 has 13 amino acids. Here the CDR3 reads CASSKGGGYGYTF. The CDR3 DNA follows: TGTGCCAGCAGTAAGGGAGGCGGCTATGGCTACACCTTC.

The rearrangement joins TRBV11-2 to TRBJ1-4; perhaps TRBD1 as D (6 bases). Trimming cost V 5 bases and J 6 bases, with 19 bases left between them. This CDR3 contains 16 residues. Germline values: CDR1 SGHAT, CDR2 FQNNGV. CDR3 bases: TGTGCCAGCAGCCGACGGACAGCCCGCACTGATGAAAAACTGTTTTTT. Protein sequence: CASSRRTARTDEKLFF.

The chain employs TRBV29-1 and TRBJ1-1; no firm D call. The CDR3 has 15 residues. Trimming pared 6 bases from V and 2 bases from J, leaving 19 bases between. Germline V lookup: CDR1 SQVTM, CDR2 ANQGSEA. Here the CDR3 reads CSVPSGKEGNTEAFF. Written as DNA, the CDR3 is TGCAGCGTCCCGTCCGGGAAAGAAGGCAACACTGAAGCTTTCTTT. Full variable domain (missing parts from reference TRBV29-1 and TRBJ1-1): SAVISQKPSRDICQRGTSLTIQCQVDSQVTMMFWYRQQPGQSLTLIATANQGSEATYESGFVIDKFPISRPNLTFSTLTVSNMSPEDSSIYLCSVPSGKEGNTEAFFGQGTRLTVV.

This clone appeared once. The chain employs TRBV27 and TRBJ2-1; tentatively, D is TRBD1 (6 bases). The V end lost 5 bases, the J end lost 6 bases, and 20 bases lay between the germline ends. This CDR3 is built from 16 residues. Per germline, CDR1 MNHEY and CDR2 SMNVEV (reference sequence). The CDR3 nucleotides are TGTGCCAGCAGTCGCCATACAGGGCAGGGGATCAATGAGCAGTTCTTC. It translates to CASSRHTGQGINEQFF.

V usage is TRBV5-3 and J usage is TRBJ2-1, with TRBD2 as a possible D gene (6 bases). TRBV5-3 is an ORF for which the function is uncertain. The CDR3 runs 16 residues. V shed 1 base and J shed 0 bases, with 11 bases lying between them. DNA for the CDR3: TGTGCCAGAAGCTTGTGTCGGGGGAGCTCCTACAATGAGCAGTTCTTC. As protein: CARSLCRGSSYNEQFF.

The chain uses TRBV4-2 and TRBJ2-1; 10 bases fit TRBD2. This CDR3 is built from 15 residues. Losses at the gene ends were 5 bases for V and 7 bases for J; bases not matched to a gene: 8. Germline values: CDR1 LGHNA, CDR2 YNFKEQ. The CDR3 sequence is CASSSELAGFNEQFF. The CDR3, as DNA: TGTGCCAGCAGCAGCGAACTAGCGGGATTTAATGAGCAGTTCTTC.

The gene calls are TRBV28 and TRBJ2-7; possibly TRBD1 for D (5 bases). The germline V gene has CDR1 MDHEN and CDR2 SYDVKM. The V and J ends lost 4 bases and 3 bases respectively, with 7 bases between them. The CDR3 length is 12 residues. The CDR3 spells CASSWQGYEQYF. In DNA, the CDR3 is TGTGCCAGCAGTTGGCAGGGCTACGAGCAGTACTTC.

The rearrangement joins TRBV12-5 to TRBJ2-1, with 8 positions matching TRBD1. The CDR3 has 14 residues. V gave up 1 base and J gave up 10 bases; unmatched junction bases: 6. CDR1 and CDR2 from the germline V gene are LGHNT and FRNRAP. In nucleotides, the CDR3 is TGTGCTAGTGGTTTGGCGGCAGGGGGCGTGGAGCAGTTCTTC. Amino acids: CASGLAAGGVEQFF. The full variable domain, its missing parts supplied by reference TRBV12-5 and TRBJ2-1, is DARVTQTPRHKVTEMGQEVTMRCQPILGHNTVFWYRQTMMQGLELLAYFRNRAPLDDSGMPKDRFSAEMPDATLATLKIQPSEPRDSAVYFCASGLAAGGVEQFFGPGTRLTVL.

The chain is built from TRBV7-2 and TRBJ1-5; 10 bases match TRBD1. This CDR3 is built from 16 residues. Germline-derived CDR1 and CDR2 are SGHTA and FQGNSA. Unmatched junction bases numbered 8, after V lost 2 bases and J lost 7 bases. The CDR3 spells CASSLTRDRGSQPQHF. The CDR3 DNA reads TGTGCCAGCAGCTTAACCCGGGACAGGGGTTCGCAGCCCCAGCATTTT.

CDR3 in DNA: TGCGCCAGCAGCCAAGCCGGGACAGGGAAGAGAAATGAGCAGTTCTTC. This translates into CASSQAGTGKRNEQFF. The chain is built from TRBV4-1 and TRBJ2-1; 9 nucleotides line up with TRBD1. Germline V lookup: CDR1 MGHRA, CDR2 YSYEKL. The CDR3 sequence is 16 residues long. Losses at the gene ends were 1 base for V and 7 bases for J; bases not matched to a gene: 8.

This clone was found once. J is TRBJ2-7 and V is TRBV2; the D gene is possibly TRBD2 (5 bases). V lost 5 bases and J lost 2, with 13 bases in between. The V gene's germline CDR1 is SNHLY and CDR2 FYNNEI. The CDR3 spans 14 residues. The CDR3 DNA reads TGTGCCAGCAGTCGCGGGCTAGATACCTACGAGCAGTACTTC. Translated, it gives CASSRGLDTYEQYF.

This clone came up a few times. This chain connects TRBV5-1 to TRBJ2-2, with 12 positions matching TRBD2. CDR3 size: 16 residues. Germline V CDR1 and CDR2: SGHRS, YFSETQ. Trimming took 1 base from V and 7 from J; bases not matched to a gene: 5. Here the CDR3 reads CASSLSRTSGDGELFF. The CDR3, as DNA: TGCGCCAGCAGCTTGTCGAGGACTAGCGGGGACGGGGAGCTGTTTTTT.